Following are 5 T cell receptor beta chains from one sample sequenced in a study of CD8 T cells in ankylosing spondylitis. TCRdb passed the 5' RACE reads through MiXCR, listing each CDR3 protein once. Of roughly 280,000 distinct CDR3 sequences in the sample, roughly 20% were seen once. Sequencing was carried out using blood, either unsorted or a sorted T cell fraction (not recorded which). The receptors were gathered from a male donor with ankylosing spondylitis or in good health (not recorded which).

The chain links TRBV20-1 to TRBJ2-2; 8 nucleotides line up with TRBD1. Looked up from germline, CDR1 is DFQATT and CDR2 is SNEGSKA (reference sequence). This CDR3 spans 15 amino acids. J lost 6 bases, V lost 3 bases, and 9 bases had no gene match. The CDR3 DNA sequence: TGCAGTGCTAGTCGGTTCCAGGGGGCGGCCGGGGAGCTGTTTTTT. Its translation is CSASRFQGAAGELFF.

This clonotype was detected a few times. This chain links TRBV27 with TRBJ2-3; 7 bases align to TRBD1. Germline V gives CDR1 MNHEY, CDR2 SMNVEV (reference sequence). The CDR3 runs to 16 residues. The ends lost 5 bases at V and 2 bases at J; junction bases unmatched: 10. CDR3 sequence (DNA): TGTGCCAGCAGTGAGCTTCCGACAGGGCCCACAGATACGCAGTATTTT. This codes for CASSELPTGPTDTQYF.

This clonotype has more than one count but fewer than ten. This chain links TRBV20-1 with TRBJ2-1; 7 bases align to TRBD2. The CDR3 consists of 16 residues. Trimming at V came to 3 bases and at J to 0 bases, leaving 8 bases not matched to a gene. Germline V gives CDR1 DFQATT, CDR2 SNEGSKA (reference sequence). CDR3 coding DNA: TGCAGTGCTAGCTACCAGGGCGGGGGCTCCTACAATGAGCAGTTCTTC. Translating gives CSASYQGGGSYNEQFF.

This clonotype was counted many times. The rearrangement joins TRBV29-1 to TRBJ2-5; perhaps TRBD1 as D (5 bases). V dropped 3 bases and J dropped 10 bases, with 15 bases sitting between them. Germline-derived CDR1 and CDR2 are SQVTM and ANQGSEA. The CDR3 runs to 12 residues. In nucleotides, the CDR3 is TGCAGCGTTGAGGTCGTAGGGGCCGTCCAGTACTTC. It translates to CSVEVVGAVQYF. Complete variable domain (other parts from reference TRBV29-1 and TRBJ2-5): SAVISQKPSRDICQRGTSLTIQCQVDSQVTMMFWYRQQPGQSLTLIATANQGSEATYESGFVIDKFPISRPNLTFSTLTVSNMSPEDSSIYLCSVEVVGAVQYFGPGTRLLVL.

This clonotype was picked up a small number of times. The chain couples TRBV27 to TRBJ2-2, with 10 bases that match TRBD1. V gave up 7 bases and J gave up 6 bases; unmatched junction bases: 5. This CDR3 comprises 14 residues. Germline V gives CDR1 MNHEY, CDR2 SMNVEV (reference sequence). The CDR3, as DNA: TGTGCCAGCACTGACAGGGGGCGGGCCGGGGAGCTGTTTTTT. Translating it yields CASTDRGRAGELFF.